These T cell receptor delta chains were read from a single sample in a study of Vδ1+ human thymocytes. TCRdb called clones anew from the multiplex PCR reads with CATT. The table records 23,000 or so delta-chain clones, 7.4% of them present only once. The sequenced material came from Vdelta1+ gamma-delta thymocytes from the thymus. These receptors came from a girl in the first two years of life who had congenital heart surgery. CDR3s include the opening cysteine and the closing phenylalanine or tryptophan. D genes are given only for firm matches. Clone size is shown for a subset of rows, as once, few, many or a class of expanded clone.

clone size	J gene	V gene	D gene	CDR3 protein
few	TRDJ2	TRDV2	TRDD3	CACIGNGGDDTFRLTAQLFF
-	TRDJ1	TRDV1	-	CALGEPHFLHHWGIPYTDKLIF
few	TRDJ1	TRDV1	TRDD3	CALGEGRTGGRTDKLIF
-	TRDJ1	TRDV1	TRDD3	CALGEQARLGVDDKLIF
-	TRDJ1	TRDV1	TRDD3	CALGANASNRGYGTDKLIF
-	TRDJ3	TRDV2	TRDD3	CACDDLGVSSWDTRQMFF
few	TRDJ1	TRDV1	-	CALGEVHLGLPPRTDKLIF
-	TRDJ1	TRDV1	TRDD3	CALGDPLLPSGGYANYGYTDKLIF
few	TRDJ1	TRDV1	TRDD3	CALGEVSYWGMPYTDKLIF
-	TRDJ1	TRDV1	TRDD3	CALGEIRRPHLLGGSYTDKLIF
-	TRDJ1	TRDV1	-	CALGDPTTPTFPTRGGSNKLIF
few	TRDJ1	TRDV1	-	CALGELLFRGRCTDKLIF
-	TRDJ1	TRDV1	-	CALGEPKSADKLIF
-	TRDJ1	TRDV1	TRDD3	CALGEYSYVGDEAKLIF
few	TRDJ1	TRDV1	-	CALGERLPTGDRRSDKLIF
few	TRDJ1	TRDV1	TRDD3	CALGESRRTGGSGADKLIF
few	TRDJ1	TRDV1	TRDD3	CALGDSWGIRTLTDKLIF
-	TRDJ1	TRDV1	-	CALGVRPEGPNKLIF
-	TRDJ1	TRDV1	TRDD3	CALGEPPTFASGGLQPPYTDKLIF
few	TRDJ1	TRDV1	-	CALGDRGCTDKLIF
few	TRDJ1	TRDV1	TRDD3	CALVGGYSYTDKLIF
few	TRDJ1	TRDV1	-	CALDRNKFYTDKLIF
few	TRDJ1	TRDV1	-	CALGELPTSTDKLIF
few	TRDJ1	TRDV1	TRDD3	CALGELANLQSRWGIPKLIF
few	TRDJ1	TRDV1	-	CALGELGGVTLSPYTDKLIF
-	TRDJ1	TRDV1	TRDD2	CALGVTAHFLPGVTSDKLIF
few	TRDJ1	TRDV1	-	CALGAASHRGWNKLIF
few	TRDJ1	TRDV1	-	CALGELTRLTDKLIF
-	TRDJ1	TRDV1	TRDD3	CALGEGYSHNGGYSGLADKLIF
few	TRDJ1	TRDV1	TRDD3	CALGELIAGGCKADKLIF
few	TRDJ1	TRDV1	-	CALGELLPSKLIF
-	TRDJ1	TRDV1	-	CALGEPTGGTQLYTDKLIF
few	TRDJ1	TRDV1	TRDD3	CALGDPYYWGIRGTDKLIF
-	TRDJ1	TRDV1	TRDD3	CALGEEGRGDTNTLKLIF
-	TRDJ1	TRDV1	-	CALGERNYEGDPDKLIF
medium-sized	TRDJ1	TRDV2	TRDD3	CACGPSVMGDRYTDKLIF
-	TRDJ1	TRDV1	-	CALGDPGRTSTDKLIF
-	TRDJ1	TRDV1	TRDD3	CALGIPFSRGMMYTDKLIF
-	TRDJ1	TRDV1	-	CALGDPIPTPRDRYTDKLIF